The clone carrying this T cell receptor beta chain was recorded only once. A read error may be the cause here, since a much bigger clone is one base away. This sample is part of a study of tumor-infiltrating lymphocytes in primary liver carcinoma. Overall study context: Resection treated the patients' primary liver carcinoma. Between 4.2 and 10 cm across, the tumors were all of stage T1-T3 N0M0. Tissue type made little difference to sample yields of roughly 3.5 to 7.5 million productive TCRbeta reads.

A constant-region primer primed TCR beta cDNA synthesis from roughly 510 ng of total RNA. Libraries covering TCR beta were generated through three nested multiplex PCR rounds (using a slightly modified ARM-PCR). The first two PCR rounds used TRBV1-TRBV30 primers with a Cbeta primer, roughly 10 cycles each. TCRdb re-derived calls from the multiplex PCR reads in MiXCR, one entry per CDR3 protein. The top ten clones hold about 6.1% of a sample with 300,000 to 400,000 distinct CDR3 sequences, about 61% of them seen once. In addition to blood RNA drawn from unsorted whole blood, germline DNA was extracted. Treatment-naive at the time, the patients had chronic HBV infection. This CDR3 has 12 residues. Germline lookup yields CDR1 ENHRY and CDR2 SYGVKD.

The sequenced sample consisted of peripheral blood. The clonotype was recovered from a man between 35 and 55 years old with primary liver carcinoma and hepatitis B virus infection. The V and J genes are TRBV10-3 and TRBJ1-1; D is unclear. The DNA of the CDR3 is TGTGCCATTAGACGGGAGAACATTGAAGCTTTCTTT. This encodes CAIRRENIEAFF.